One and the same sample provided the 20 T cell receptor beta chains below, sequenced in a study of control samples from healthy donors and cancer patients (dated by TCRdb to the early 2020s). The library was prepared using the immunoSEQ multiplex PCR assay. The source is immuneACCESS, and TCRdb retained only in-frame sequences with V and J called. Part of the clones is not carried over; for the studies checked, unresolved V genes explain less than half of this, and the remainder is unexplained. The sample includes tens of thousands of clones, with 75% to 95% observed a single time. The biggest ten clones account for roughly 18% of the sample. The material sequenced was blood. The receptors shown here come from a man over 45 in good health.

This clone was seen once. The CDR3 DNA sequence: TGTGCCTGGGCCGGGCAGGAAGATGAAGCTTTCTTT. Its translation is CAWAGQEDEAFF. This chain links TRBV30 with TRBJ1-1; no firm D call. Germline-derived CDR1 and CDR2 are GTSNPN and SVGIG (reference sequence). V lost 5 bases to trimming and J lost 7 bases, with 14 bases between them. This CDR3 has 12 residues.

This rearrangement joins TRBV27 to TRBJ1-2, with 8 bases that match TRBD1. CDR1 and CDR2 (germline): MNHEY, SMNVEV (reference sequence). The V gene end was trimmed by 3 bases and the J gene end by 3 bases; junction bases not matched to a gene: 3. There are 14 residues in the CDR3. The CDR3 region is CASSLATGDYGYTF. Written as DNA, the CDR3 is TGTGCCAGCAGTTTGGCGACAGGGGACTATGGCTACACCTTC.

The chain carries TRBV3-1 (or the pseudogene TRBV3-2) and TRBJ1-2, with D tentatively TRBD1 (5 bases). The germline V gene encodes CDR1 LGHDT and CDR2 YNNKEL (reference sequence). V lost 4 bases and J lost 5, with 11 bases in between. The CDR3 consists of 13 residues. The CDR3 protein is CASSLGAQYGYTF. CDR3 DNA: TGTGCCAGCAGCCTCGGGGCTCAATATGGCTACACCTTC.

This chain links TRBV11-2 with TRBJ2-1, with 8 bases identical to TRBD1. Germline V lookup: CDR1 SGHAT, CDR2 FQNNGV. V was clipped by 7 bases and J by 5 bases; unmatched bases: 10. The CDR3 runs to 15 residues. In nucleotides, the CDR3 is TGTGCCAGCACGCCAATTACAGGGGGACACAATGAGCAGTTCTTC. Residues: CASTPITGGHNEQFF.

The V call is TRBV7-2, the J call TRBJ1-2, with 7 bases fitting TRBD1. The CDR3 is 16 amino acids. The ends lost 0 bases at V and 7 bases at J; junction bases unmatched: 11. CDR1 SGHTA and CDR2 FQGNSA come from the germline V gene. The CDR3 region is CASSLAGTGAIIGYTF. CDR3 nucleotides: TGTGCCAGCAGCTTAGCAGGAACAGGGGCGATAATTGGCTACACCTTC.

V usage is TRBV19 and J usage is TRBJ1-1; tentatively, D is TRBD1 (5 bases). CDR1 is LNHDA, CDR2 SQIVND, per germline (reference sequence). CDR3 length: 14 amino acids. The germline V and J ends were trimmed by 5 bases and 0 bases, with 10 bases remaining between them. Written as DNA, the CDR3 is TGTGCCAGTAGTCTCGGGGGGATGAACACTGAAGCTTTCTTT. Its translation is CASSLGGMNTEAFF. Complete variable domain (other parts from reference TRBV19 and TRBJ1-1): DGGITQSPKYLFRKEGQNVTLSCEQNLNHDAMYWYRQDPGQGLRLIYYSQIVNDFQKGDIAEGYSVSREKKESFPLTVTSAQKNPTAFYLCASSLGGMNTEAFFGQGTRLTVV.

This chain uses TRBV2 with TRBJ1-4; maybe TRBD1 (5 bases). The CDR3 runs to 16 residues. Trimming cost V 6 bases and J 4 bases, with 18 bases left between them. From germline, CDR1 is SNHLY and CDR2 FYNNEI. CDR3 in amino acids: CASRDQGGRGNEKLFF. CDR3 sequence (DNA): TGTGCCAGCAGAGATCAAGGAGGAAGGGGTAATGAAAAACTGTTTTTT.

This clone was observed once. J is TRBJ2-3 and V is TRBV3-1 (or the pseudogene TRBV3-2); D is tentatively TRBD1 or TRBD2 (5 bases each). This CDR3 comprises 15 residues. V lost 0 bases, J lost 4 bases, and 11 bases lay in between. Germline assignment: CDR1 LGHDT and CDR2 YNNKEL (reference sequence). This CDR3 is CASSQDPGPADTQYF. The CDR3 nucleotides are TGTGCCAGCAGCCAAGATCCGGGGCCAGCAGATACGCAGTATTTT.

The chain carries TRBV18 and TRBJ1-4; possibly TRBD1 for D (6 bases). The CDR3 contains 18 residues. Trimming left V 3 bases short and J 5 bases short, with 22 bases between. The germline gives CDR1 KGHSH, CDR2 LQKENI. Here the CDR3 reads CASSPSGQTSTGNEKLFF. DNA for the CDR3: TGTGCCAGCTCACCTTCTGGACAGACTTCTACCGGGAATGAAAAACTGTTTTTT.

The chain employs TRBV30 and TRBJ1-3, with a possible D match to TRBD1 (5 bases). The V end lost 0 bases, the J end lost 3 bases, and 9 bases lay between the germline ends. The CDR3 is 14 amino acids. Germline-derived CDR1 and CDR2 are GTSNPN and SVGIG (reference sequence). Here the CDR3 DNA reads TGTGCCTGGAGTGTATCCAGGGTTGGAAACACCATATATTTT. Its protein product is CAWSVSRVGNTIYF.

This chain connects TRBV27 to TRBJ1-3; D not resolved. Germline CDR1 and CDR2: MNHEY and SMNVEV (reference sequence). Trimming cost V 9 bases and J 0 bases, with 12 bases left between them. This CDR3 spans 14 amino acids. CDR3 coding DNA: TGTGCCAGTTTTGACACCACCTCTGGAAACACCATATATTTT. Translation: CASFDTTSGNTIYF.

J is TRBJ2-1 and V is TRBV21-1; the D call in the table, TRBD2, was not verified against the DNA. TRBV21-1 is termed a pseudogene. This CDR3 has 16 residues. The CDR3 DNA follows: TGTGCCAGCAGCAAAAGCGGGGCCCGCTCCTACAATGAGCAGTTCTTC. Translating gives CASSKSGARSYNEQFF.

The V call is TRBV18, the J call TRBJ2-7; 8 nucleotides match TRBD1. Trimming took 3 bases from V and 3 from J; bases not matched to a gene: 7. The CDR3 covers 15 residues. Germline CDR1 KGHSH, CDR2 LQKENI. CDR3 sequence reads: CASSPLGTGDYEQYF. As DNA, the CDR3 is TGTGCCAGCTCACCCTTGGGGACAGGTGACTACGAGCAGTACTTC.

This clone appeared a single time. The chain uses TRBV10-3 and TRBJ1-1, with D unclear. CDR1 is ENHRY, CDR2 SYGVKD, per germline. This CDR3 has 13 residues. Deletions cut 7 bases from V and 0 bases from J, with 9 bases between. CDR3 region: CAINQELNTEAFF. The CDR3, as DNA: TGTGCCATCAATCAGGAGTTGAACACTGAAGCTTTCTTT.

The chain employs TRBV15 and TRBJ2-3, with 10 bases lining up with TRBD2. The V and J ends lost 7 bases and 2 bases, in that order; junction bases with no gene match: 3. The CDR3 is made up of 14 amino acids. In germline, CDR1 is LNHNV, CDR2 YYDKDF (reference sequence). The CDR3 here is CATKLAGHTDTQYF. CDR3 in DNA: TGTGCCACCAAACTAGCGGGGCACACAGATACGCAGTATTTT.

The chain joins TRBV7-7 to TRBJ2-5; tentatively, D is TRBD2 (6 bases). Trimming shortened V by 1 base and J by 7 bases, and 13 bases separated the two germline ends. The CDR3 length is 14 residues. The germline gives CDR1 SSHAT, CDR2 FNYEAQ (reference sequence). The CDR3 protein is CASSLGPSGGTQYF. The CDR3 coding sequence is TGTGCCAGCAGCTTAGGACCCTCCGGGGGGACCCAGTACTTC. The full variable domain, in which reference TRBV7-7 and TRBJ2-5 provide the parts outside the CDR3, is GAGVSQSPRYKVTKRGQDVTLRCDPISSHATLYWYQQALGQGPEFLTYFNYEAQPDKSGLPSDRFSAERPEGSISTLTIQRTEQRDSAMYRCASSLGPSGGTQYFGPGTRLLVL.

The V call is TRBV6-5, the J call TRBJ2-2, with D maybe TRBD1 (5 bases). The end of the DNA is better explained by TRBJ1-3, so the J call may be wrong. The germline CDR1 and CDR2 sequences are MNHEY and SVGAGI. The CDR3 extends over 16 amino acids. The DNA for the CDR3 is TGTGCCAGCAGTTATAGTCCAGGGAGCTCTGGAAACACCATATATTTT. Its translation: CASSYSPGSSGNTIYF.

The V call is TRBV14, the J call TRBJ1-5; D is unresolved. Trimming shortened V by 1 base and J by 9 bases, and 7 bases separated the two germline ends. CDR1 is SGHDN, CDR2 FVKESK, per germline. This CDR3 contains 12 residues. The CDR3 protein is CASSQGELPQHF. CDR3 bases: TGTGCCAGCAGCCAAGGTGAACTGCCCCAGCATTTT.

The chain recombines TRBV6-5 with TRBJ1-2; maybe TRBD1 (6 bases). This CDR3 has 14 residues. Per the germline V gene, CDR1 is MNHEY and CDR2 is SVGAGI. Trimming removed 2 bases from V and 6 bases from J, with 13 bases in between. CDR3 nucleotides: TGTGCCAGCAGTTACAGGGGGAGGAACGATGGCTACACCTTC. It is translated as CASSYRGRNDGYTF.

This chain uses TRBV5-1 with TRBJ1-2; D is ambiguous. From germline, CDR1 is SGHRS and CDR2 YFSETQ. Trimming removed 4 bases from V and 4 bases from J, with 8 bases in between. The CDR3 length is 12 residues. CDR3 residues: CASSLGTYGYTF. CDR3 nucleotides: TGCGCCAGCAGCCTCGGAACCTATGGCTACACCTTC.